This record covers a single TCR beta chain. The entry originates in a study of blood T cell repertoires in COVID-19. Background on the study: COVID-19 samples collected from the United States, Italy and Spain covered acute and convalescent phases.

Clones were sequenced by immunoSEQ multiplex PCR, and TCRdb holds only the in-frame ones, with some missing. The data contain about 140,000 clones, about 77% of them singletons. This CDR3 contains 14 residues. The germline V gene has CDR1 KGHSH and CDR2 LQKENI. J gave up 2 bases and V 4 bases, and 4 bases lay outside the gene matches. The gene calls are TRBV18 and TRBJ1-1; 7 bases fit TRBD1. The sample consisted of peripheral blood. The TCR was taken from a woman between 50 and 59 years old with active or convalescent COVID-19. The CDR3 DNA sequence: TGTGCCAGCTCACAAACAGGGGCAAACACTGAAGCTTTCTTT. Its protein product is CASSQTGANTEAFF.